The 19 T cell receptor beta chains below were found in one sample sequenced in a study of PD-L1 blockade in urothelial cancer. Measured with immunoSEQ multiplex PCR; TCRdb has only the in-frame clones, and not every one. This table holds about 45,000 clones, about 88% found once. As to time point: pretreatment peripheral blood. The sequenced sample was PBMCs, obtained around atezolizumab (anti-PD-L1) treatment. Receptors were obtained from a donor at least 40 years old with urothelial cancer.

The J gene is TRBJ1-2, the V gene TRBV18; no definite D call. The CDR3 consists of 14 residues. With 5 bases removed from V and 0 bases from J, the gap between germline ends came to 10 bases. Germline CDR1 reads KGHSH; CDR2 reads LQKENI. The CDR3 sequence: CASSEGLANYGYTF. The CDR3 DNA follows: TGTGCCAGCTCAGAGGGCTTGGCTAACTATGGCTACACCTTC.

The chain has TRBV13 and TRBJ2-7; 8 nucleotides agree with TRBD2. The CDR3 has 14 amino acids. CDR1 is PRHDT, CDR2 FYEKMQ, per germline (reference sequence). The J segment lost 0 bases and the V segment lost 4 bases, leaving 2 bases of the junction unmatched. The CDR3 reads CASSSGGGSYEQYF. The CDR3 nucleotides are TGTGCCAGCAGCTCCGGGGGGGGCTCCTACGAGCAGTACTTC.

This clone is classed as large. For the CDR3, the DNA is TGTGCCAGCAGCCCCAGGGGATTGAGTCTCGATGAGCAGTTCTTC. It specifies CASSPRGLSLDEQFF. The chain is built from TRBV6-5 and TRBJ2-1; D perhaps matches TRBD1 (6 bases). CDR1 is MNHEY, CDR2 SVGAGI, per germline. The CDR3 covers 15 residues. Trimming pared 6 bases from V and 8 bases from J, leaving 20 bases between.

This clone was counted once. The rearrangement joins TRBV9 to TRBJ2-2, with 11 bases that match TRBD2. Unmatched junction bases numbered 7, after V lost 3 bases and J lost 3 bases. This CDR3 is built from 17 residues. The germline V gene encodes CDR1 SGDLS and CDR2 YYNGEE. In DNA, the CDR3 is TGTGCCAGCAGCGACCCCGGGACTAGCGGTTACACCGGGGAGCTGTTTTTT. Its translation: CASSDPGTSGYTGELFF.

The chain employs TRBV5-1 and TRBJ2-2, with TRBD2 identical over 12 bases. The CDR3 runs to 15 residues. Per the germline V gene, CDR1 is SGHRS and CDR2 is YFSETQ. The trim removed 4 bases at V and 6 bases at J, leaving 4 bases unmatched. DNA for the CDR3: TGCGCCAGCAGCCAGACTAGCGGGAGAGCCGGGGAGCTGTTTTTT. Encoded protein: CASSQTSGRAGELFF.

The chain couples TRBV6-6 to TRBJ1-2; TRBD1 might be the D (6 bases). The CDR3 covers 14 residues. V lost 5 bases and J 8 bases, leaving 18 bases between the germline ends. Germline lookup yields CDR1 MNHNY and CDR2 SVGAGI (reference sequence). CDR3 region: CASSTGAQGSGYTF. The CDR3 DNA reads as TGTGCCAGCAGTACCGGGGCCCAGGGGTCGGGCTACACCTTC.

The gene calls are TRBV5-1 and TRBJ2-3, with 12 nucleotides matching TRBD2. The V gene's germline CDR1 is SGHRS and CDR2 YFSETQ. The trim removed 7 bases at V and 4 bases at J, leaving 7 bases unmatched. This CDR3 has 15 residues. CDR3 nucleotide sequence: TGCGCCAGCCGCGCTAGCGGGAGGGGCCCAGATACGCAGTATTTT. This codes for CASRASGRGPDTQYF.

This CDR3 reads CASSLTQGAEGYTF. DNA of the CDR3: TGTGCCAGCAGCCTGACACAGGGGGCGGAAGGCTACACCTTC. The rearrangement links TRBV9 to TRBJ1-2; 9 bases agree with TRBD1. CDR1 is SGDLS and CDR2 is YYNGEE in the germline V gene. CDR3 length: 14 residues. V trimming: 4 bases; J trimming: 8 bases; junction bases outside the gene matches: 9. The entire variable domain, with the rest obtained from reference TRBV9 and TRBJ1-2, is as follows: DSGVTQTPKHLITATGQRVTLRCSPRSGDLSVYWYQQSLDQGLQFLIQYYNGEERAKGNILERFSAQQFPDLHSELNLSSLELGDSALYFCASSLTQGAEGYTFGSGTRLTVV.

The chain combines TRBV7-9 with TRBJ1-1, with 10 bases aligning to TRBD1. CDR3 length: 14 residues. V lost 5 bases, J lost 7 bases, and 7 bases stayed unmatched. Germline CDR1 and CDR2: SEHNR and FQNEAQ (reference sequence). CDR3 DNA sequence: TGTGCCAGCAGCCCAGGGACAGGGGATGGTGAAGCTTTCTTT. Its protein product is CASSPGTGDGEAFF.

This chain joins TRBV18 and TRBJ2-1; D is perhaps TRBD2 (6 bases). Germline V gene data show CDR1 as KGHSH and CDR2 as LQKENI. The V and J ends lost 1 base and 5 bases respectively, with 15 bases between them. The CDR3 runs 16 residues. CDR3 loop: CASSPRGGSTDNEQFF. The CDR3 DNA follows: TGTGCCAGCTCACCACGGGGAGGCAGCACCGACAATGAGCAGTTCTTC.

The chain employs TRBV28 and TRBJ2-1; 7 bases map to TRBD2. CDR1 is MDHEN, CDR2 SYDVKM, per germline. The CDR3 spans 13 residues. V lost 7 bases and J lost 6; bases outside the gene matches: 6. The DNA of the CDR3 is TGTGCCAGCACCTCGGGGAGGGTCAATGAGCAGTTCTTC. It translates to CASTSGRVNEQFF.

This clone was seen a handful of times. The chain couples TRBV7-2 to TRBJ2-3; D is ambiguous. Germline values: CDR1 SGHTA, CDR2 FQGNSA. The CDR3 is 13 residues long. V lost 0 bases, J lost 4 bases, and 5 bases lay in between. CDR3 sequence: CASSLARADTQYF. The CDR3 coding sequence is TGTGCCAGCAGCTTAGCGCGTGCAGATACGCAGTATTTT.

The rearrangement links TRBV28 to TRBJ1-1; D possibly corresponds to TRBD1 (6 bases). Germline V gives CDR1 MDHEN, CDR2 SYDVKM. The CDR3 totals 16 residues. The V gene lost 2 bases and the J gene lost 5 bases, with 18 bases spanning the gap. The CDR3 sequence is CASSLMGARGATEAFF. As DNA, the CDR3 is TGTGCCAGCAGTTTAATGGGCGCTCGGGGGGCGACTGAAGCTTTCTTT.

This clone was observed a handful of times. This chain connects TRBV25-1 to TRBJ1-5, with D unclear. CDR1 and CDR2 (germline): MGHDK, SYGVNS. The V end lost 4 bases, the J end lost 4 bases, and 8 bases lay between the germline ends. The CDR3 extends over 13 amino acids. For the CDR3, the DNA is TGTGCCAGCAGTGGCCAGGATAATCAGCCCCAGCATTTT. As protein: CASSGQDNQPQHF.

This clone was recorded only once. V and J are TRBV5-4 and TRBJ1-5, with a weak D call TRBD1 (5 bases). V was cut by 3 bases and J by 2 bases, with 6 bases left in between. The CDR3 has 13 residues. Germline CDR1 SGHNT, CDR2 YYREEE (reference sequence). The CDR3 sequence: CASSWGGNQPQHF. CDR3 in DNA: TGTGCCAGCAGCTGGGGGGGCAATCAGCCCCAGCATTTT.

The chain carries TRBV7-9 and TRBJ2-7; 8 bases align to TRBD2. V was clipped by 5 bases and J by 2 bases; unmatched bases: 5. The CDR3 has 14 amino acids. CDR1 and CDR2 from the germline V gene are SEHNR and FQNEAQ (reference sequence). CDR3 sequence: CASSPGGGPYEQYF. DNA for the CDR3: TGTGCCAGCAGCCCCGGGGGGGGGCCCTACGAGCAGTACTTC.

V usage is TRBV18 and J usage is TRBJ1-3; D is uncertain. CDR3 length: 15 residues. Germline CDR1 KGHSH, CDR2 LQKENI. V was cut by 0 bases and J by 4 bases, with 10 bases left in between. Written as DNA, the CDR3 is TGTGCCAGCTCACCACCGGAGTCCTCCGGAAACACCATATATTTT. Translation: CASSPPESSGNTIYF.

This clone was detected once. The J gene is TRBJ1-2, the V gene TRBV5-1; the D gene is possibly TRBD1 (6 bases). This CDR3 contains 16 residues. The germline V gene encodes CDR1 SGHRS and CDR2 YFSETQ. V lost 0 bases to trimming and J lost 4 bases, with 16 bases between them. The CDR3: CASSLGVYRDPYGYTF. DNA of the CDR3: TGCGCCAGCAGCTTGGGGGTGTACAGGGACCCCTATGGCTACACCTTC.

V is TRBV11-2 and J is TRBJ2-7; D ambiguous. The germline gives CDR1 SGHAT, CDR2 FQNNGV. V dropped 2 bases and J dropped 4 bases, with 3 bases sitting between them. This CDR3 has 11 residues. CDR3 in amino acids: CASSLQYEQYF. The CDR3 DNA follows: TGTGCCAGCAGCTTACAGTACGAGCAGTACTTC.